These 30 T cell receptor beta chains originate from one sample sequenced in a study of control samples from healthy donors and cancer patients (dated by TCRdb to about 2020). Libraries were built with the immunoSEQ multiplex PCR assay. Entries here come from immuneACCESS through TCRdb and include only in-frame sequences with V and J called. Some clones fail to appear in such tables; in the studies checked, an unresolved V gene covers under half of the shortfall, and the cause of the remainder is unknown. This sample lists tens of thousands of clones; roughly 94% were detected once. 3.5% to 4% of the sample is in the top ten clones. The source material was blood. The receptors originated from a man aged 25 to 40 in good health.

The rearrangement uses TRBV24-1 and TRBJ2-2; D unresolved. The CDR3 contains 15 residues. Germline values: CDR1 KGHDR, CDR2 SFDVKD. The V and J ends lost 0 bases and 8 bases respectively, with 12 bases between them. This CDR3 reads CATSDLTGISGELFF. The DNA of the CDR3 is TGTGCCACCAGTGATTTGACGGGCATTAGTGGGGAGCTGTTTTTT.

The J gene is TRBJ2-1, the V gene TRBV7-9; 7 positions match TRBD1. Germline CDR1 is SEHNR and CDR2 is FQNEAQ (reference sequence). The CDR3 totals 16 residues. V shed 6 bases and J 4 bases; nucleotides not matched to a gene: 12. CDR3 nucleotides: TGTGCCAGCAGTCCCGCCGGGACAGAAAGTTACAATGAGCAGTTCTTC. Its protein product is CASSPAGTESYNEQFF. The variable domain in full, with the rest retrieved from reference TRBV7-9 and TRBJ2-1, is DTGVSQNPRHKITKRGQNVTFRCDPISEHNRLYWYRQTLGQGPEFLTYFQNEAQLEKSRLLSDRFSAERPKGSFSTLEIQRTEQGDSAMYLCASSPAGTESYNEQFFGPGTRLTVL.

V gene TRBV29-1 combines with J gene TRBJ2-2; weak D call: TRBD2 (5 bases). Germline V lookup: CDR1 SQVTM, CDR2 ANQGSEA. This CDR3 has 12 amino acids. V lost 6 bases to trimming and J lost 4 bases, with 9 bases between them. CDR3 sequence reads: CSVPGGTGELFF. DNA for the CDR3: TGCAGCGTCCCCGGAGGCACCGGGGAGCTGTTTTTT.

The V and J genes are TRBV28 and TRBJ2-1; the D is unclear. Trimming removed 3 bases at V and 6 bases at J, with 12 bases between. The length of the CDR3 is 14 residues. Germline lookup yields CDR1 MDHEN and CDR2 SYDVKM. The CDR3 nucleotides read TGTGCCAGCAGTTTTCTCCAGGCAAGCAATGAGCAGTTCTTC. This encodes CASSFLQASNEQFF.

The chain combines TRBV10-3 with TRBJ1-1, with D possibly TRBD1 on 6 matching bases. V shed 3 bases and J shed 8 bases, with 16 bases lying between them. CDR3 length: 14 residues. Germline assignment: CDR1 ENHRY and CDR2 SYGVKD. CDR3 in DNA: TGTGCCATCAGTGAACCGACAGGACTGCCCGAAGCTTTCTTT. Amino acids: CAISEPTGLPEAFF.

This clone showed up just a few times. The chain couples TRBV5-1 to TRBJ1-1; 9 nucleotides agree with TRBD1. The CDR3 is 17 residues long. In germline, CDR1 is SGHRS, CDR2 YFSETQ. J gave up 5 bases and V 0 bases, and 11 bases lay outside the gene matches. The chain's CDR3 is CASSLELQGQGGTEAFF. CDR3 in DNA: TGCGCCAGCAGCTTGGAACTCCAGGGACAGGGCGGAACTGAAGCTTTCTTT. The full variable domain, with the rest looked up from reference TRBV5-1 and TRBJ1-1, is KAGVTQTPRYLIKTRGQQVTLSCSPISGHRSVSWYQQTPGQGLQFLFEYFSETQRNKGNFPGRFSGRQFSNSRSEMNVSTLELGDSALYLCASSLELQGQGGTEAFFGQGTRLTVV.

J is TRBJ1-2 and V is TRBV6-2 or TRBV6-3; D remains unclear. The V gene's germline CDR1 is MNHEY and CDR2 SVGEGT. This CDR3 comprises 16 residues. The V and J ends lost 1 base and 5 bases respectively, with 17 bases between them. The CDR3 spells CASSYYGTSGVYGYTF. CDR3 in DNA: TGTGCCAGCAGTTACTATGGCACATCGGGAGTTTATGGCTACACCTTC.

This clone was seen a single time. The chain joins TRBV19 to TRBJ2-7, with TRBD1 matching 9 bases. V shed 4 bases, J shed 3 bases, and the junction held 4 bases outside the gene matches. This CDR3 has 14 residues. CDR1 is LNHDA and CDR2 is SQIVND in the germline V gene (reference sequence). As DNA, the CDR3 is TGTGCCAGTAGTAAGGGACAGGGAAGCTACGAGCAGTACTTC. Its protein is CASSKGQGSYEQYF.

This clone was picked up a small number of times. The gene calls are TRBV9 and TRBJ1-4; the D is unclear. This CDR3 spans 15 amino acids. Germline lookup yields CDR1 SGDLS and CDR2 YYNGEE. V was trimmed by 0 bases and J by 3 bases, leaving 9 bases between them. CDR3 loop: CASSVGSTSNEKLFF. The CDR3 DNA is TGTGCCAGCAGCGTAGGCTCTACTTCTAATGAAAAACTGTTTTTT.

The chain joins TRBV6-1 to TRBJ1-5; 7 bases fit TRBD1. This CDR3 region has 16 residues. CDR1 MNHNS and CDR2 SASEGT come from the germline V gene. Unmatched junction bases numbered 7, after V lost 0 bases and J lost 5 bases. The CDR3 DNA reads TGTGCCAGCAGTGAAGCCACGAAACAGGGGTATCAGCCCCAGCATTTT. Translation: CASSEATKQGYQPQHF.

This clone has a single count. This chain connects TRBV7-2 to TRBJ2-3; 13 nucleotides align to TRBD2. The J segment lost 5 bases and the V segment lost 5 bases, leaving 7 bases of the junction unmatched. Germline V gene sequence: CDR1 SGHTA, CDR2 FQGNSA. CDR3 length equals 16 residues. The DNA of the CDR3 is TGTGCCAGCAGCCTAACTAGCGGGAGGGTGGGAGATACGCAGTATTTT. Its protein product is CASSLTSGRVGDTQYF.

This clone was observed a single time. The gene calls are TRBV28 and TRBJ2-1; D remains unclear. In germline, CDR1 is MDHEN, CDR2 SYDVKM. V gave up 3 bases and J gave up 8 bases, with 11 bases separating them. This CDR3 comprises 13 residues. As DNA, the CDR3 is TGTGCCAGCAGTTTCTCTGGTTCCCATGAGCAGTTCTTC. Residues: CASSFSGSHEQFF.

The chain is built from TRBV9 and TRBJ1-1; tentatively, D is TRBD1 (5 bases). Germline values: CDR1 SGDLS, CDR2 YYNGEE. Deletions cut 0 bases from V and 5 bases from J, with 14 bases between. The CDR3 extends over 15 amino acids. The CDR3 spells CASSVGDGLGTEAFF. DNA of the CDR3: TGTGCCAGCAGCGTAGGGGACGGGCTGGGGACTGAAGCTTTCTTT.

The J gene is TRBJ2-5, the V gene TRBV3-1 (or the pseudogene TRBV3-2), with 11 bases identical to TRBD1. The CDR3 totals 16 residues. V lost 5 bases to trimming and J lost 4 bases; unmatched junction nucleotides: 9. The germline gives CDR1 LGHDT, CDR2 YNNKEL (reference sequence). CDR3 amino acids: CASSKRTGGAGETQYF. The CDR3 DNA reads as TGTGCCAGCAGCAAGCGGACAGGGGGCGCGGGAGAGACCCAGTACTTC.

J is TRBJ1-2 and V is TRBV19, with a weak D call TRBD1 (6 bases). The V end lost 11 bases, the J end lost 6 bases, and 16 bases lay between the germline ends. The length of the CDR3 is 12 residues. CDR1 is LNHDA and CDR2 is SQIVND in the germline V gene (reference sequence). In DNA form, the CDR3 reads TGTGCCGGGGGGCAGGGAGCCCATGGCTACACCTTC. Amino acid sequence: CAGGQGAHGYTF.

The chain uses TRBV7-9 and TRBJ1-1; 9 bases align to TRBD1. V lost 5 bases and J lost 1; bases outside the gene matches: 14. Germline CDR1 SEHNR, CDR2 FQNEAQ (reference sequence). CDR3 length: 18 amino acids. The CDR3 region is CASSTPRGTGFKNTEAFF. The DNA for the CDR3 is TGTGCCAGCAGCACACCTCGGGGGACAGGGTTTAAGAACACTGAAGCTTTCTTT.

Comment on this clone: In the same sample, other DNA sequences code for this CDR3. The V call is TRBV19, the J call TRBJ2-5; D is uncertain. The CDR3 spans 14 residues. The V gene's germline CDR1 is LNHDA and CDR2 SQIVND (reference sequence). The germline V and J ends were trimmed by 1 base and 1 base, with 7 bases remaining between them. The CDR3 DNA reads TGTGCCAGTAGTATAGGGAACAGCCAAGAGACCCAGTACTTC. Translated: CASSIGNSQETQYF.

The chain uses TRBV11-2 and TRBJ2-1; D is possibly TRBD2 (5 bases). The CDR3 extends over 14 amino acids. Germline loops: CDR1 SGHAT, CDR2 FQNNGV. V was pared by 5 bases and J by 5 bases, with 13 bases between. CDR3 protein: CASSPSGVHNEQFF. CDR3 DNA: TGTGCCAGCAGCCCGTCCGGGGTCCACAATGAGCAGTTCTTC.

The chain carries TRBV6-4 and TRBJ2-2; maybe TRBD1 (6 bases). CDR1 is MRHNA and CDR2 is SNTAGT in the germline V gene. V lost 3 bases and J 7 bases, leaving 9 bases between the germline ends. CDR3 size: 13 residues. In nucleotides, the CDR3 is TGTGCCAGCAGTGAGGGGGCTGTCGGGGAGCTGTTTTTT. Its translation: CASSEGAVGELFF.

Only a few counts were recorded for this clone. The chain carries TRBV10-3 and TRBJ2-5; D may be TRBD1 or TRBD2 (5 bases each). Trimming shortened V by 9 bases and J by 2 bases, and 13 bases separated the two germline ends. CDR1 ENHRY and CDR2 SYGVKD come from the germline V gene. The CDR3 has 13 residues. Here the CDR3 reads CAITRGGQETQYF. CDR3 sequence (DNA): TGTGCCATAACAAGGGGCGGGCAAGAGACCCAGTACTTC.

The genes are TRBV5-1 and TRBJ2-2, with 9 bases matching TRBD1. After removal of 4 bases from V and 5 bases from J, the junction contained 6 bases not matched to a gene. Germline lookup yields CDR1 SGHRS and CDR2 YFSETQ. The CDR3 is 15 residues long. Written as DNA, the CDR3 is TGCGCCAGCAGCCGGGGACAGGGAGGAACCGGGGAGCTGTTTTTT. It yields the protein CASSRGQGGTGELFF.

This clone has just one count. This chain links TRBV29-1 with TRBJ2-5; perhaps D is TRBD1 or TRBD2 (9 bases each). CDR1 and CDR2 from the germline V gene are SQVTM and ANQGSEA. There are 15 residues in the CDR3. V lost 7 bases, J lost 3 bases, and 21 bases lay in between. This chain's CDR3 is CSAAGGTGMKETQYF. CDR3 nucleotides: TGCAGCGCGGCGGGGGGGACAGGGATGAAAGAGACCCAGTACTTC. Using reference TRBV29-1 and TRBJ2-5 for the parts outside the CDR3, the full variable domain is SAVISQKPSRDICQRGTSLTIQCQVDSQVTMMFWYRQQPGQSLTLIATANQGSEATYESGFVIDKFPISRPNLTFSTLTVSNMSPEDSSIYLCSAAGGTGMKETQYFGPGTRLLVL.

CDR3 loop: CASSIRRASTDTQYF. The CDR3 nucleotides read TGTGCCAGTAGTATAAGGCGGGCTAGCACAGATACGCAGTATTTT. This rearrangement joins TRBV19 to TRBJ2-3, with a possible D match to TRBD2 (5 bases). V was clipped by 2 bases and J by 0 bases, with 9 bases between them. The CDR3 covers 15 residues. Germline V CDR1 and CDR2: LNHDA, SQIVND (reference sequence).

V is TRBV18 and J is TRBJ1-1; D gene uncertain. The CDR3 loop spans 11 amino acids. Germline-derived CDR1 and CDR2 are KGHSH and LQKENI. The V end lost 2 bases, the J end lost 5 bases, and 3 bases lay between the germline ends. The CDR3 is CASSPMTEAFF. DNA of the CDR3: TGTGCCAGCTCACCAATGACTGAAGCTTTCTTT.

This chain uses TRBV7-2 with TRBJ1-4; maybe TRBD1 (6 bases). Germline V gene lookup returns CDR1 SGHTA and CDR2 FQGNSA. This CDR3 is built from 14 residues. V was shortened by 1 base and J by 11 bases, with 14 bases between the two germline ends. The CDR3 DNA follows: TGTGCCAGCAGCTTAGTTGGGGGGGGCCAGAAACTGTTTTTT. Amino acid sequence: CASSLVGGGQKLFF. The variable domain in full, completed from reference TRBV7-2 and TRBJ1-4, reads GAGVSQSPSNKVTEKGKDVELRCDPISGHTALYWYRQSLGQGLEFLIYFQGNSAPDKSGLPSDRFSAERTGGSVSTLTIQRTQQEDSAVYLCASSLVGGGQKLFFGSGTQLSVL.

This rearrangement joins TRBV28 to TRBJ2-7; the D gene is possibly TRBD1 (5 bases). Per germline, CDR1 MDHEN and CDR2 SYDVKM. This CDR3 is built from 12 residues. With 6 bases removed from V and 4 bases from J, the gap between germline ends came to 10 bases. CDR3 region: CASRQGVYEQYF. The CDR3 DNA follows: TGTGCCAGCAGACAAGGGGTTTACGAGCAGTACTTC.

The rearrangement links TRBV5-4 to TRBJ2-2, with 13 bases that match TRBD2. The germline V gene encodes CDR1 SGHNT and CDR2 YYREEE (reference sequence). V shed 3 bases, J shed 2 bases, and the junction held 1 base outside the gene matches. CDR3 size: 16 residues. CDR3 coding DNA: TGTGCCAGCAGCTCGGGACTAGCGGGAAACACCGGGGAGCTGTTTTTT. Translation: CASSSGLAGNTGELFF.

V and J are TRBV12-3 or TRBV12-4 and TRBJ1-2; tentatively, D is TRBD1 (6 bases). Between the trimmed V and J ends, which lost 6 bases and 3 bases, there was a span of 11 bases. The CDR3 covers 13 residues. CDR3 amino acids: CASSQTGYYGYTF. CDR3 DNA: TGTGCCAGCAGCCAAACAGGGTACTATGGCTACACCTTC.

The CDR3 reads CASNSHGNSPLHF. CDR3 coding DNA: TGCGCCAGCAACTCACATGGGAATTCACCCCTCCACTTT. The chain links TRBV4-1 to TRBJ1-6; D is unresolved. The CDR3 extends over 13 amino acids. Germline values: CDR1 MGHRA, CDR2 YSYEKL. The ends were cut back, 7 bases at V and 7 bases at J, with 11 bases in the middle.

The chain couples TRBV7-9 to TRBJ2-7; TRBD2 matches 9 bases. The CDR3 contains 16 residues. The germline V gene has CDR1 SEHNR and CDR2 FQNEAQ (reference sequence). The trim removed 5 bases at V and 0 bases at J, leaving 8 bases unmatched. The CDR3 coding sequence is TGTGCCAGCAGCCCCCTGACTAGCGGCCGCTCCTACGAGCAGTACTTC. Amino acid sequence: CASSPLTSGRSYEQYF.